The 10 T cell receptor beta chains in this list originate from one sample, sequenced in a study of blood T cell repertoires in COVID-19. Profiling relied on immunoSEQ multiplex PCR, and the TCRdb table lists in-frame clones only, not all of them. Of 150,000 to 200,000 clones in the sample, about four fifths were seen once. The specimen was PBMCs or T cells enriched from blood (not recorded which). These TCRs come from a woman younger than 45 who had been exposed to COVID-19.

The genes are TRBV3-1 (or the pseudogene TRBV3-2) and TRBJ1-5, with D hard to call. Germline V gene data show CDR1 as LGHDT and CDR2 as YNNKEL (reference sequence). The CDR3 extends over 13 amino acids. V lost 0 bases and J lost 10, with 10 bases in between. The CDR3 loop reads CASSQEPVLPQHF. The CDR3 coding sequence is TGTGCCAGCAGCCAAGAGCCGGTTCTACCCCAGCATTTT.

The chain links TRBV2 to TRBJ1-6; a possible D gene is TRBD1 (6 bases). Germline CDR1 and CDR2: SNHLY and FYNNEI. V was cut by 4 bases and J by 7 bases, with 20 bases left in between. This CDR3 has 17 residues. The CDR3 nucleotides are TGTGCCAGCAGTGCACTGAAACAGGGTGTGGGCAATTCACCCCTCCACTTT. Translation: CASSALKQGVGNSPLHF.

CDR3 coding DNA: TGTGCCAGCTCACCAATGACGGGGACAGCGGGCAGCGGCTACACCTTC. It yields the protein CASSPMTGTAGSGYTF. The chain joins TRBV18 to TRBJ1-2, with 7 bases that match TRBD1. With V trimmed by 2 bases and J by 8 bases, 14 bases remained unmatched. Germline loops: CDR1 KGHSH, CDR2 LQKENI. The CDR3 has 16 amino acids.

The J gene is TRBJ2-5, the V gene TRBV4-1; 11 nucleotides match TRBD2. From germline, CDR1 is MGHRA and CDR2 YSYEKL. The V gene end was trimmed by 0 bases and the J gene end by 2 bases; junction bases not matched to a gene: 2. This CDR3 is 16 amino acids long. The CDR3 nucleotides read TGCGCCAGCAGCCAAGATCTAGCGGGGGGTCAAGAGACCCAGTACTTC. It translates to CASSQDLAGGQETQYF.

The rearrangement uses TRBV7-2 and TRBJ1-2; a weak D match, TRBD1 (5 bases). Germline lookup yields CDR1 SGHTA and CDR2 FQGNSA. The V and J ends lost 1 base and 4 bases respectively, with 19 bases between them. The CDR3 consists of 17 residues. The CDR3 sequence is CASSLGWGQAGSYGYTF. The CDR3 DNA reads TGTGCCAGCAGCTTAGGATGGGGCCAGGCGGGGTCCTATGGCTACACCTTC.

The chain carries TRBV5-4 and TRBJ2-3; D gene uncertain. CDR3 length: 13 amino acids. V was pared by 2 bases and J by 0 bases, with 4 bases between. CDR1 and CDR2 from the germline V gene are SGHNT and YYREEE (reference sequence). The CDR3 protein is CASSLSSTDTQYF. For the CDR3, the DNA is TGTGCCAGCAGCTTATCTAGCACAGATACGCAGTATTTT.

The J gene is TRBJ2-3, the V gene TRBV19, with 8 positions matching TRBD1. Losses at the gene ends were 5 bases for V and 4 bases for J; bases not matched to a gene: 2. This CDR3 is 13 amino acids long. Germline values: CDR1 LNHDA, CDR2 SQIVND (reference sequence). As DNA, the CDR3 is TGTGCCAGTAGTCCACAGGGGGCAGATACGCAGTATTTT. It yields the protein CASSPQGADTQYF.

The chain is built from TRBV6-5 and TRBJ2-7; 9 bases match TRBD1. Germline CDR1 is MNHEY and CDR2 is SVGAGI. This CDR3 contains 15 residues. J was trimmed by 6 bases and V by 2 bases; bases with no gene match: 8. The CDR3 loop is CASSYGTGRKGEQYF. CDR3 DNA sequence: TGTGCCAGCAGTTACGGGACAGGGAGAAAAGGCGAGCAGTACTTC.

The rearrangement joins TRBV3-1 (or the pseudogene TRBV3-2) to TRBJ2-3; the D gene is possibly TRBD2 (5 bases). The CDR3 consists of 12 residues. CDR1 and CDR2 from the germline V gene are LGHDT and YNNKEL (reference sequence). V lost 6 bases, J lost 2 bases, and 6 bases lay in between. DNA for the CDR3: TGTGCCAGCAGAGCGGTCACAGATACGCAGTATTTT. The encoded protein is CASRAVTDTQYF.

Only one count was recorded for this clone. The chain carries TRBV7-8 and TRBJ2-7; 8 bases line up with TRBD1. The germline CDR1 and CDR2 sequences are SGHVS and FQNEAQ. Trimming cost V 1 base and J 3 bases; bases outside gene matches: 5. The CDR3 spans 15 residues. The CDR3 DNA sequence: TGTGCCAGCAGCTTAGGGACAGGGTTGGGCTACGAGCAGTACTTC. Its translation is CASSLGTGLGYEQYF.